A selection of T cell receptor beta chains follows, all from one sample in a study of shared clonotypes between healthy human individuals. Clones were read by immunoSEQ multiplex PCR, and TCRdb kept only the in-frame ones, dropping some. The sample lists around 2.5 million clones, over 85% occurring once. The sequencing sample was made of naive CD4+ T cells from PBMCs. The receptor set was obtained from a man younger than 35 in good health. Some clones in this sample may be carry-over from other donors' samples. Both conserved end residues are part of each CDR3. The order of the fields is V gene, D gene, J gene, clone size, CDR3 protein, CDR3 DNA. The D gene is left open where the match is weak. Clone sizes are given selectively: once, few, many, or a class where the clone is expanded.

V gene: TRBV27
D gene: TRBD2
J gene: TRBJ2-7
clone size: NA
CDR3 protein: CAIRTSGRAGPEQYF
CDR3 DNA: TGTGCCATCCGGACTAGCGGGAGGGCGGGCCCCGAGCAGTACTTC

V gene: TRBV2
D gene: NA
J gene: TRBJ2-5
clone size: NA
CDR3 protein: CASSIGGDETQYF
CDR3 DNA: TGTGCCAGCAGCATTGGGGGAGACGAGACCCAGTACTTC

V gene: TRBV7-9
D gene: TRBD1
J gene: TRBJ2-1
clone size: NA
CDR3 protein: CASSPRTGTYNEQFF
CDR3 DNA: TGTGCCAGCAGCCCCAGGACAGGGACCTACAATGAGCAGTTCTTC

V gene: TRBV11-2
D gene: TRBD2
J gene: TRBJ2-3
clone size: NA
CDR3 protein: CASSPLADSTDTQYF
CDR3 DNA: TGTGCCAGCAGCCCACTAGCGGATAGCACAGATACGCAGTATTTT

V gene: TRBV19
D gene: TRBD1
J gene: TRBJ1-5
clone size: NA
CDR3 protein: CASTDRGGGQPQHF
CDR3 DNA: TGTGCCAGTACGGACAGGGGCGGTGGACAGCCCCAGCATTTT

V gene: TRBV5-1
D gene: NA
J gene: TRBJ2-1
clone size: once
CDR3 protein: CASSSPGWYNEQFF
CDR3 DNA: TGCGCCAGCAGCTCCCCAGGGTGGTACAATGAGCAGTTCTTC

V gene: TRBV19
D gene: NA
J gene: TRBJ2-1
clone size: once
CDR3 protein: CASRTDPGNNEQFF
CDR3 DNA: TGTGCCAGTAGGACTGACCCAGGCAACAATGAGCAGTTCTTC

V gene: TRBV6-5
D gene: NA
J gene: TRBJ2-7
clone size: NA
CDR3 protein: CASSINRDRTYEQYF
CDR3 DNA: TGTGCCAGCAGTATAAACCGGGATCGAACCTACGAGCAGTACTTC

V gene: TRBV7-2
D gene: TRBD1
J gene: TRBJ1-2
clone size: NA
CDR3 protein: CASSQTTGNGGYTF
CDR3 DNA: TGTGCCAGCAGCCAGACGACAGGGAACGGTGGCTACACCTTC

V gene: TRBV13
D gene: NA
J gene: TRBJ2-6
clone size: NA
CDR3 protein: CAGSRLLANVLTF
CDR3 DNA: TGTGCCGGCAGCCGCCTTTTGGCCAACGTCCTGACTTTC

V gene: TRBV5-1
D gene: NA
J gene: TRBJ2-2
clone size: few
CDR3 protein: CASSLTNTGELFF
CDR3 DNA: TGCGCCAGCAGCTTGACGAACACCGGGGAGCTGTTTTTT

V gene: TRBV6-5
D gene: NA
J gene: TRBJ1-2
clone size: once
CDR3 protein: CASSYSRVGVSYGYTF
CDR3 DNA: TGTGCCAGCAGTTACTCTAGGGTCGGGGTCTCCTATGGCTACACCTTC

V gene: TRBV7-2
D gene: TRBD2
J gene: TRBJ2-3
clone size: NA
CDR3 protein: CASTITSGGTDTQYF
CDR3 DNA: TGTGCCAGCACCATCACTAGCGGGGGCACAGATACGCAGTATTTT

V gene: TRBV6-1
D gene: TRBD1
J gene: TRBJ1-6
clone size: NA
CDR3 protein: CASSGHRGGGSPLHF
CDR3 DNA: TGTGCCAGCAGTGGGCACAGGGGAGGGGGTTCACCCCTCCACTTT

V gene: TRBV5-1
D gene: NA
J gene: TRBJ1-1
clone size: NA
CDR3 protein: CASSSVATHTEAFF
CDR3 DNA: TGCGCCAGCAGCTCGGTGGCGACCCACACTGAAGCTTTCTTT

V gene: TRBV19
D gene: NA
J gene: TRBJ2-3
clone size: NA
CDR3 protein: CASSSTSSGAQYF
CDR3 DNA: TGTGCCAGTAGTTCCACCTCATCTGGCGCGCAGTATTTT

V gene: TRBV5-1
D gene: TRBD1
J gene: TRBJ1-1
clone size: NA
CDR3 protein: CASSPQGVGTEAFF
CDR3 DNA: TGCGCCAGCAGCCCGCAGGGGGTAGGCACTGAAGCTTTCTTT

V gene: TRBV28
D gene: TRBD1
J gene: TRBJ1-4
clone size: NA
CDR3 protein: CASSPGQENEKLFF
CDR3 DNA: TGTGCCAGCAGTCCAGGACAGGAAAATGAAAAACTGTTTTTT

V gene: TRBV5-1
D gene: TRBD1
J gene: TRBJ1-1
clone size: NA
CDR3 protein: CASSLGMTGDTEAFF
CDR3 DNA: TGCGCCAGCAGCTTGGGTATGACAGGGGATACTGAAGCTTTCTTT

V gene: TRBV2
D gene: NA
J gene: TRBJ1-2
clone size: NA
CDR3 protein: CASSVRGNYGYTF
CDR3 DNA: TGTGCCAGCAGTGTCCGTGGGAACTATGGCTACACCTTC

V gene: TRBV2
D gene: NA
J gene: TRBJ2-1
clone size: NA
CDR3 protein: CASRDRGARGYNEQFF
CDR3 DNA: TGTGCCAGCAGAGACCGCGGGGCTCGGGGTTACAATGAGCAGTTCTTC

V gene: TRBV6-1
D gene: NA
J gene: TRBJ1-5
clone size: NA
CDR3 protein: CASSEVLQPQHF
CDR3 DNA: TGTGCCAGCAGTGAGGTTTTACAGCCCCAGCATTTT

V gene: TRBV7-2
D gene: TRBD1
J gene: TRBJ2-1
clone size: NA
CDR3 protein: CASSITGATYNEQFF
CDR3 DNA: TGTGCCAGCAGCATAACAGGGGCCACCTACAATGAGCAGTTCTTC

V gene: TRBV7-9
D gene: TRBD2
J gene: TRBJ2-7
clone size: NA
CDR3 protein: CASSQGLAGFSYEQYF
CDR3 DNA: TGTGCCAGCAGCCAGGGACTAGCGGGATTTTCCTACGAGCAGTACTTC

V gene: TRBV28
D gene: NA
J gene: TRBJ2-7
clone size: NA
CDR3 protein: CASIMGGPTYEQYF
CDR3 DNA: TGTGCCAGCATAATGGGCGGGCCTACCTACGAGCAGTACTTC

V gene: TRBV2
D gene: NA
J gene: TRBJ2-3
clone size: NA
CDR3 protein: CASGNTDTQYF
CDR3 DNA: TGTGCCAGCGGCAACACAGATACGCAGTATTTT

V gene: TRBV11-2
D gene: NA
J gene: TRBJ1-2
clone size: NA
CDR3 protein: CASNNRGFNYGYTF
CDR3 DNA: TGTGCCAGCAACAATAGGGGGTTTAACTATGGCTACACCTTC

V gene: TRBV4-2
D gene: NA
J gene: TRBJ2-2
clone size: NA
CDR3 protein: CASSRVLDTGELFF
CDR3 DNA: TGTGCCAGCAGCCGGGTCCTCGATACCGGGGAGCTGTTTTTT

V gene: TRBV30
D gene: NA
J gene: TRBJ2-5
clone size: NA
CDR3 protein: CAWSSRVQETQYF
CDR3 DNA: TGTGCCTGGAGTAGTAGGGTTCAAGAGACCCAGTACTTC

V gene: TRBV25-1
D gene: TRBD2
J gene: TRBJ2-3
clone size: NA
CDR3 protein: CASGGPAGVTDTQYF
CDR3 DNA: TGTGCCAGCGGGGGGCCAGCGGGAGTCACAGATACGCAGTATTTT

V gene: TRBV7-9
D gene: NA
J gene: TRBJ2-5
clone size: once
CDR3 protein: CASSRTPRETQYF
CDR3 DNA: TGTGCCAGCAGCCGTACTCCTCGAGAGACCCAGTACTTC

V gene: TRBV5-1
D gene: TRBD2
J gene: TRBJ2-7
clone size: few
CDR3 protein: CASSLGPTGTSANYEQYF
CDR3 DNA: TGCGCCAGCAGCTTGGGGCCAACAGGGACTAGCGCGAATTACGAGCAGTACTTC

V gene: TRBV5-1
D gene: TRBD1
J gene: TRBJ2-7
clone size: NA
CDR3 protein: CASSSQDREHEQYF
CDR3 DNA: TGCGCCAGCAGCTCCCAGGACAGGGAGCACGAGCAGTACTTC

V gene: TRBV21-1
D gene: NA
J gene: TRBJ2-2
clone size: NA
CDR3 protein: CASNGQGGTGELFF
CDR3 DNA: TGTGCCAGCAACGGACAGGGAGGGACCGGGGAGCTGTTTTTT

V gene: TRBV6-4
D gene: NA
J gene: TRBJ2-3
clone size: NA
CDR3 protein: CASSRMIFTDTQYF
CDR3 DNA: TGTGCCAGCAGTCGTATGATCTTCACAGATACGCAGTATTTT

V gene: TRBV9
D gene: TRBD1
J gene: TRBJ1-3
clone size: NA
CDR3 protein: CASSVEGGFGNTIYF
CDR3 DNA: TGTGCCAGCAGCGTAGAAGGGGGCTTTGGAAACACCATATATTTT

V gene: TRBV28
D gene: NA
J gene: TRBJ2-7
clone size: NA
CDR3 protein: CASSYPPRDDSYEQYF
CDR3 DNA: TGTGCCAGCAGTTACCCCCCGAGGGACGACTCCTACGAGCAGTACTTC

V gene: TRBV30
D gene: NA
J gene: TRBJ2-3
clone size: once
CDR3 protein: CACHPAGRSDTQYF
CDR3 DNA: TGTGCCTGCCACCCGGCCGGGAGATCAGATACGCAGTATTTT

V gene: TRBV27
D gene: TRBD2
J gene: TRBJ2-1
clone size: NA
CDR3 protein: CAISRDYPHSYNEQFF
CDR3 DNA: TGTGCCATCAGCCGGGACTATCCACATTCCTACAATGAGCAGTTCTTC

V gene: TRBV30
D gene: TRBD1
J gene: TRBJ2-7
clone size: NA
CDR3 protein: CAWSRWDRSYEQYF
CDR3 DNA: TGTGCCTGGAGTAGGTGGGACAGATCCTACGAGCAGTACTTC

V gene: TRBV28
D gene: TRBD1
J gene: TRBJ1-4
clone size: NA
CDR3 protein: CASSSYWDRGRQTNEKLFF
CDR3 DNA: TGTGCCAGCAGTTCTTATTGGGACAGGGGAAGACAAACTAATGAAAAACTGTTTTTT

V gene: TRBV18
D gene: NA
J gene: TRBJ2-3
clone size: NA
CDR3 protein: CASSPGIADTQYF
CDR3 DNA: TGTGCCAGCTCACCAGGGATTGCAGATACGCAGTATTTT